Each of the 18 T cell receptor beta chains below was sequenced from the same sample in a study of T cell responses to AZD1222 COVID-19 vaccine. Using immunoSEQ multiplex PCR, the repertoire was profiled, and TCRdb retains in-frame clones only, with some absent. The data contain around 160,000 clones, about 93% of them singletons. Sequencing used peripheral blood, obtained on day 0 of AZD1222 vaccination. The receptors derive from an adult in good health.

The J gene is TRBJ2-7, the V gene TRBV4-1; D gene unclear. This CDR3 contains 13 residues. Trimming left V 1 base short and J 9 bases short, with 13 bases between. Per germline, CDR1 MGHRA and CDR2 YSYEKL. The CDR3 DNA reads TGCGCCAGCAGCCAAGGGGGTAATTTCAGGCAGTACTTC. It encodes CASSQGGNFRQYF.

The rearrangement links TRBV9 to TRBJ1-2, with TRBD1 identical over 8 bases. The ends lost 4 bases at V and 7 bases at J; junction bases unmatched: 12. Germline V lookup: CDR1 SGDLS, CDR2 YYNGEE. The CDR3 has 15 amino acids. For the CDR3, the DNA is TGTGCCAGCAGCCCCCAGGGCACAGGGGGATTTGGCTACACCTTC. This codes for CASSPQGTGGFGYTF.

This clone was observed once. The V call is TRBV28, the J call TRBJ1-1; 9 bases are a match to TRBD1. Germline-derived CDR1 and CDR2 are MDHEN and SYDVKM. V trimming: 5 bases; J trimming: 1 base; junction bases outside the gene matches: 2. This CDR3 comprises 14 residues. Here the CDR3 DNA reads TGTGCCAGCAGTCACAGGGGGCCGAACACTGAAGCTTTCTTT. Protein sequence: CASSHRGPNTEAFF.

The rearrangement uses TRBV19 and TRBJ2-7, with D perhaps TRBD1 or TRBD2 (6 bases each). Trimming left V 5 bases short and J 3 bases short, with 11 bases between. This CDR3 comprises 13 residues. Germline-derived CDR1 and CDR2 are LNHDA and SQIVND (reference sequence). In DNA, the CDR3 is TGTGCCAGTAGTCCCGGGGGCGGCTACGAGCAGTACTTC. Translating gives CASSPGGGYEQYF.

The V gene is TRBV7-9, the J gene TRBJ1-4, with D hard to call. CDR3 length: 15 residues. V dropped 5 bases and J dropped 6 bases, with 16 bases sitting between them. Germline CDR1 SEHNR, CDR2 FQNEAQ (reference sequence). The chain's CDR3 is CASSLKISEDEKLFF. CDR3 DNA: TGTGCCAGCAGCCTAAAGATCTCGGAGGATGAAAAACTGTTTTTT.

The chain recombines TRBV7-2 with TRBJ1-1; no definite D call. Trimming took 5 bases from V and 2 from J, leaving 9 bases between them. CDR1 and CDR2 (germline): SGHTA, FQGNSA. This CDR3 is built from 13 residues. The CDR3 bases are TGTGCCAGCAGCCAGACCTTAAACACTGAAGCTTTCTTT. Its protein product is CASSQTLNTEAFF.

The rearrangement uses TRBV9 and TRBJ1-1; weak D call: TRBD1 (6 bases). The germline V gene has CDR1 SGDLS and CDR2 YYNGEE. The CDR3 is 14 amino acids. The ends were cut back, 2 bases at V and 1 base at J, with 9 bases in the middle. CDR3 DNA sequence: TGTGCCAGCAGCGTGAGGGGACAGAACACTGAAGCTTTCTTT. This gives the protein CASSVRGQNTEAFF.

The CDR3 sequence is CSVGEDMNTEAFF. In nucleotides, the CDR3 is TGCAGCGTTGGGGAGGACATGAACACTGAAGCTTTCTTT. The V gene is TRBV29-1, the J gene TRBJ1-1; D is possibly TRBD1 (5 bases). Germline lookup yields CDR1 SQVTM and CDR2 ANQGSEA. The CDR3 consists of 13 residues. The germline V and J ends were trimmed by 4 bases and 0 bases, with 9 bases remaining between them.

The chain links TRBV9 to TRBJ2-5, with D perhaps TRBD2 (6 bases). Germline V CDR1 and CDR2: SGDLS, YYNGEE. The ends were cut back, 4 bases at V and 2 bases at J, with 15 bases in the middle. The CDR3 covers 15 residues. In DNA form, the CDR3 reads TGTGCCAGCAGCTCCCGACTGGGGGGACAAGAGACCCAGTACTTC. Its translation is CASSSRLGGQETQYF.

J is TRBJ1-3 and V is TRBV7-9, with D unresolved. Germline V gene data show CDR1 as SEHNR and CDR2 as FQNEAQ (reference sequence). V lost 2 bases and J lost 0, with 8 bases in between. This CDR3 is 15 amino acids long. Here the CDR3 reads CASSLMTFSGNTIYF. CDR3 in DNA: TGTGCCAGCAGCTTAATGACATTCTCTGGAAACACCATATATTTT.

This chain joins TRBV2 and TRBJ1-4; D gene ambiguous. V shed 6 bases and J shed 5 bases, with 16 bases lying between them. The CDR3 length is 15 residues. Germline assignment: CDR1 SNHLY and CDR2 FYNNEI. CDR3 residues: CASRTWGLGNEKLFF. CDR3 in DNA: TGTGCCAGCAGGACCTGGGGTCTGGGGAATGAAAAACTGTTTTTT. The full variable domain, in which reference TRBV2 and TRBJ1-4 provide the parts outside the CDR3, is EPEVTQTPSHQVTQMGQEVILRCVPISNHLYFYWYRQILGQKVEFLVSFYNNEISEKSEIFDDQFSVERPDGSNFTLKIRSTKLEDSAMYFCASRTWGLGNEKLFFGSGTQLSVL.

This chain joins TRBV19 and TRBJ2-6, with 10 bases that match TRBD1. The CDR3 is 16 amino acids. With 10 bases clipped from V and 2 bases from J, the junction kept 8 bases outside the gene matches. Germline loops: CDR1 LNHDA, CDR2 SQIVND (reference sequence). The CDR3 reads CATRDRGSAGANVLTF. CDR3 coding DNA: TGTGCCACCCGGGACAGGGGAAGTGCTGGGGCCAACGTCCTGACTTTC.

This chain uses TRBV9 with TRBJ1-2; D gene unclear. Trimming left V 8 bases short and J 8 bases short, with 13 bases between. Per germline, CDR1 SGDLS and CDR2 YYNGEE. The CDR3 is 11 amino acids. In DNA form, the CDR3 reads TGTGCCAGTGAGGGTTGGAAAGGCTACACCTTC. It specifies CASEGWKGYTF.

J is TRBJ1-4 and V is TRBV4-1, with D perhaps TRBD1 (5 bases). V was clipped by 2 bases and J by 4 bases, with 11 bases between them. CDR1 is MGHRA, CDR2 YSYEKL, per germline. CDR3 length: 15 amino acids. The CDR3 sequence is CASSQRGGGNEKLFF. The CDR3 DNA is TGCGCCAGCAGCCAAAGGGGAGGTGGTAATGAAAAACTGTTTTTT.

V gene TRBV5-6 combines with J gene TRBJ2-5, with D possibly called TRBD1 or TRBD2 (5 bases each). CDR1 and CDR2 (germline): SGHDT, YYEEEE. Trimming stripped 2 bases from V and 1 base from J, with 12 bases between. CDR3 size: 15 residues. The CDR3 spells CASSLPGRIQETQYF. The CDR3 nucleotides are TGTGCCAGCAGCTTACCGGGACGGATCCAAGAGACCCAGTACTTC.

The rearrangement joins TRBV25-1 to TRBJ2-3; D gene unclear. Germline CDR1 is MGHDK and CDR2 is SYGVNS. The CDR3 contains 11 residues. V dropped 4 bases and J dropped 5 bases, with 4 bases sitting between them. The CDR3 nucleotides read TGTGCCAGCAGTGCAGTAGATACGCAGTATTTT. Protein: CASSAVDTQYF.

V is TRBV30 and J is TRBJ1-6; D call uncertain. The ends were cut back, 2 bases at V and 10 bases at J, with 12 bases in the middle. Per the germline V gene, CDR1 is GTSNPN and CDR2 is SVGIG (reference sequence). CDR3 length: 13 residues. CDR3 protein: CAWSRDWRSPLHF. CDR3 DNA: TGTGCCTGGAGTAGAGACTGGAGGTCACCCCTCCACTTT.

The chain is built from TRBV7-9 and TRBJ1-2, with 9 bases lining up with TRBD1. The length of the CDR3 is 14 residues. V lost 3 bases to trimming and J lost 8 bases; unmatched junction nucleotides: 7. Germline V CDR1 and CDR2: SEHNR, FQNEAQ (reference sequence). The CDR3 DNA is TGTGCCAGCAGCTTGCGGACAGGGGAATGGGGCTACACCTTC. Protein sequence: CASSLRTGEWGYTF. Full variable domain (remainder filled in from reference TRBV7-9 and TRBJ1-2): DTGVSQNPRHKITKRGQNVTFRCDPISEHNRLYWYRQTLGQGPEFLTYFQNEAQLEKSRLLSDRFSAERPKGSFSTLEIQRTEQGDSAMYLCASSLRTGEWGYTFGSGTRLTVV.